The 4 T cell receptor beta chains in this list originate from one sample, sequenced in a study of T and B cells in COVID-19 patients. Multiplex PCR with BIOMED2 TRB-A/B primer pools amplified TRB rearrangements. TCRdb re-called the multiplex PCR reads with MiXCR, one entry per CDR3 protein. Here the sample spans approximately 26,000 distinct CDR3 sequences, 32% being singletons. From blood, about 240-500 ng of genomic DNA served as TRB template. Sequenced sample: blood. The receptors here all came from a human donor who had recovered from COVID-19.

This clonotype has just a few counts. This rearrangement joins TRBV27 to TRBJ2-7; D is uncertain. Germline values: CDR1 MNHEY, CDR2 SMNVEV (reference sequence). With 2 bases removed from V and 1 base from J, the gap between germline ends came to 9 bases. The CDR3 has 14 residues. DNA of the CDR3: TGTGCCAGCAGTTTAAGTCGTTATTCCTACGAGCAGTACTTC. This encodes CASSLSRYSYEQYF.

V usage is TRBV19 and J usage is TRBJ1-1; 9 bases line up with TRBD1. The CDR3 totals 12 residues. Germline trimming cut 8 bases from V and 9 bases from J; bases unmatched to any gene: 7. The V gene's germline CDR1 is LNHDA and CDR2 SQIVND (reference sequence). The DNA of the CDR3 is TGTGCCAGTGCCCGGACAGGGGCTAAAGCTTTCTTT. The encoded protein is CASARTGAKAFF.

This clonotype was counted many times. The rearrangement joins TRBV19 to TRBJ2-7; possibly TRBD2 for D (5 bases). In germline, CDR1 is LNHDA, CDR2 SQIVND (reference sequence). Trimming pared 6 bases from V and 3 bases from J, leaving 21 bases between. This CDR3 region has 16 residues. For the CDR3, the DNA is TGTGCCAGTAGGCACGGGAACCCCCCAAATGTCTACGAGCAGTACTTC. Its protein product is CASRHGNPPNVYEQYF.

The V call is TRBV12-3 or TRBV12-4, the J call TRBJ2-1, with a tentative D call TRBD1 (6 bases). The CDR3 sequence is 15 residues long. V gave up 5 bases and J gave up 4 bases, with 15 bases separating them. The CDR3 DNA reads TGTGCCAGCAGTCAACCACCCGGACAGTACAATGAGCAGTTCTTC. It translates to CASSQPPGQYNEQFF.